Each of the 30 T cell receptor beta chains below was sequenced from the same sample in a study of T cell changes during pregnancy in multiple sclerosis. Assay used: immunoSEQ multiplex PCR; TCRdb lists only in-frame clones, some missing. Of 85,000 to 130,000 clones detected, around 94% appear once; the ten largest clones hold approximately 1.2%. Sequenced here: peripheral blood, sampled in the second trimester of pregnancy. The receptor source for this set is a female donor with multiple sclerosis, enrolled in a pregnancy study.

This clone has a single count. The junction and the germline gene differ at one end; a read error may be behind it. This sequence joins TRBV29-1 and TRBJ2-7, with D possibly matching TRBD1 (5 bases). The CDR3 is made up of 13 amino acids. Germline V gene data show CDR1 as SQVTM and CDR2 as ANQGSEA. The CDR3 bases are TGCAGCGTTAAAGATGAAGGGGACTACGAGCAGTACTTC. Amino acids: CSVKDEGDYEQYF.

The gene calls are TRBV7-9 and TRBJ2-1, with a tentative D call TRBD1 (5 bases). V lost 5 bases, J lost 2 bases, and 16 bases lay in between. The germline gives CDR1 SEHNR, CDR2 FQNEAQ (reference sequence). The CDR3 consists of 16 residues. The CDR3 spells CASSTSGSLTYNEQFF. The CDR3 bases are TGTGCCAGCAGCACTTCAGGGTCCCTCACCTACAATGAGCAGTTCTTC.

CDR3 amino acids: CASSDTYYGYTF. For the CDR3, the DNA is TGTGCCAGCAGCGACACTTACTATGGCTACACCTTC. The chain is built from TRBV5-4 and TRBJ1-2; no clear D gene. The CDR3 spans 12 residues. Germline lookup yields CDR1 SGHNT and CDR2 YYREEE (reference sequence). V was cut by 4 bases and J by 3 bases, with 7 bases left in between.

V gene TRBV19 combines with J gene TRBJ2-1; 9 bases match TRBD1. Germline V gene data show CDR1 as LNHDA and CDR2 as SQIVND (reference sequence). The CDR3 contains 13 residues. V gave up 11 bases and J gave up 8 bases; unmatched junction bases: 10. The CDR3 region is CAVTGGAKDEQFF. The CDR3 region has the DNA TGTGCCGTTACAGGGGGCGCGAAGGATGAGCAGTTCTTC. The variable domain in full, completed from reference TRBV19 and TRBJ2-1, reads DGGITQSPKYLFRKEGQNVTLSCEQNLNHDAMYWYRQDPGQGLRLIYYSQIVNDFQKGDIAEGYSVSREKKESFPLTVTSAQKNPTAFYLCAVTGGAKDEQFFGPGTRLTVL.

The chain employs TRBV5-1 and TRBJ2-7; tentative D call: TRBD2 (6 bases). Germline-derived CDR1 and CDR2 are SGHRS and YFSETQ. The V gene lost 0 bases and the J gene lost 5 bases, with 15 bases spanning the gap. The CDR3 runs to 15 residues. DNA for the CDR3: TGCGCCAGCAGCTTGGCTCGGCAGGGAGGCGACGAGCAGTACTTC. Its translation: CASSLARQGGDEQYF.

This chain connects TRBV6-5 to TRBJ2-1; tentative D call: TRBD2 (6 bases). This CDR3 is built from 14 residues. V was cut by 2 bases and J by 2 bases, with 7 bases left in between. Germline V gives CDR1 MNHEY, CDR2 SVGAGI. The CDR3 DNA sequence: TGTGCCAGCAGTTACGGAGGGCCCTACAATGAGCAGTTCTTC. Translation gives CASSYGGPYNEQFF.

The chain uses TRBV7-8 and TRBJ2-5; 8 bases line up with TRBD1. Looked up from germline, CDR1 is SGHVS and CDR2 is FQNEAQ. The CDR3 totals 18 residues. Losses at the gene ends were 5 bases for V and 4 bases for J; bases not matched to a gene: 18. The CDR3, as DNA: TGTGCCAGCAGCACGATCCTTCCGGGACAGGAGTGGGGAGAGACCCAGTACTTC. Protein product: CASSTILPGQEWGETQYF.

This sequence joins TRBV7-9 and TRBJ1-5; the D gene is possibly TRBD1 (5 bases). Looked up from germline, CDR1 is SEHNR and CDR2 is FQNEAQ (reference sequence). This CDR3 is 16 amino acids long. Trimming shortened V by 1 base and J by 7 bases, and 17 bases separated the two germline ends. The CDR3 DNA sequence: TGTGCCAGCAGCTTAGGGTCCCGGGGGGATGGCCAGCCCCAGCATTTT. Its protein product is CASSLGSRGDGQPQHF.

J is TRBJ2-3 and V is TRBV9, with TRBD2 identical over 9 bases. The germline gives CDR1 SGDLS, CDR2 YYNGEE. The CDR3 is 17 amino acids. V shed 0 bases and J 0 bases; nucleotides not matched to a gene: 5. The CDR3: CASSVDSGRSSTDTQYF. The CDR3 nucleotides are TGTGCCAGCAGCGTAGACAGCGGGAGGAGTAGCACAGATACGCAGTATTTT.

This sequence joins TRBV9 and TRBJ1-2, with D possibly being TRBD1 (5 bases). V was trimmed by 4 bases and J by 4 bases, leaving 17 bases between them. CDR1 and CDR2 from the germline V gene are SGDLS and YYNGEE. The CDR3 sequence is 15 residues long. This CDR3 reads CASSPGGAGVYGYTF. The CDR3 DNA reads as TGTGCCAGCAGCCCAGGCGGGGCGGGAGTCTATGGCTACACCTTC.

The J gene is TRBJ2-1, the V gene TRBV7-3; 8 nucleotides line up with TRBD2. The CDR3 covers 18 residues. Trimming cost V 1 base and J 0 bases; bases outside gene matches: 8. The germline V gene has CDR1 SGHTA and CDR2 FQGTGA. CDR3 protein: CASSLSPRAGVSYNEQFF. CDR3 DNA sequence: TGTGCCAGCAGCTTAAGTCCCCGAGCGGGGGTCTCCTACAATGAGCAGTTCTTC. Complete variable domain (other parts from reference TRBV7-3 and TRBJ2-1): GAGVSQTPSNKVTEKGKYVELRCDPISGHTALYWYRQSLGQGPEFLIYFQGTGAADDSGLPNDRFFAVRPEGSVSTLKIQRTERGDSAVYLCASSLSPRAGVSYNEQFFGPGTRLTVL.

This clone appeared once. The V call is TRBV5-1, the J call TRBJ2-7, with D perhaps matching TRBD1 (5 bases). Per germline, CDR1 SGHRS and CDR2 YFSETQ. The CDR3 is made up of 15 amino acids. V was trimmed by 0 bases and J by 4 bases, leaving 14 bases between them. CDR3: CASSLAARGGYEQYF. The CDR3 nucleotides read TGCGCCAGCAGCTTGGCTGCTAGGGGCGGATACGAGCAGTACTTC.

The chain links TRBV19 to TRBJ2-1; D may be TRBD1 (6 bases). Between the trimmed V and J ends, which lost 2 bases and 0 bases, there was a span of 8 bases. The CDR3 loop spans 15 amino acids. Germline V CDR1 and CDR2: LNHDA, SQIVND (reference sequence). The DNA for the CDR3 is TGTGCCAGTAGTATAACAGGGAGCTCCTACAATGAGCAGTTCTTC. It codes for CASSITGSSYNEQFF.

This clone was picked up one time. The rearrangement joins TRBV30 to TRBJ2-7; 9 positions match TRBD2. The CDR3 has 16 residues. V lost 5 bases to trimming and J lost 3 bases; unmatched junction nucleotides: 14. Germline loops: CDR1 GTSNPN, CDR2 SVGIG (reference sequence). The CDR3 nucleotides are TGTGCCTGGTCCCTGCAGACTAGCGGAGGGCTCTACGAGCAGTACTTC. It codes for CAWSLQTSGGLYEQYF.

The CDR3 coding sequence is TGTGCCACCGCACAGGGGGTGGAGGAGACCCAGTACTTC. It specifies CATAQGVEETQYF. The chain carries TRBV19 and TRBJ2-5, with 8 positions matching TRBD1. Germline V CDR1 and CDR2: LNHDA, SQIVND (reference sequence). The CDR3 spans 13 residues. V was pared by 10 bases and J by 5 bases, with 9 bases of the junction left unmatched.

The chain combines TRBV7-3 with TRBJ2-2; tentative D call: TRBD2 (6 bases). Trimming took off 6 bases at V and 7 bases at J, with 24 bases between the two ends. Germline lookup yields CDR1 SGHTA and CDR2 FQGTGA. This CDR3 region has 17 residues. Written as DNA, the CDR3 is TGTGCCAGCAGTCAAGGAGAAGTTGCGGGGTCGGTCGGGGAGCTGTTTTTT. This gives the protein CASSQGEVAGSVGELFF.

This sequence joins TRBV27 and TRBJ1-4; D is unclear. The V and J ends lost 2 bases and 9 bases respectively, with 19 bases between them. Looked up from germline, CDR1 is MNHEY and CDR2 is SMNVEV (reference sequence). This CDR3 has 16 residues. DNA for the CDR3: TGTGCCAGCAGTTTAATATCAGCGGGTGGGCCGAAAAAACTGTTTTTT. Protein: CASSLISAGGPKKLFF.

The V call is TRBV15, the J call TRBJ2-3; 12 nucleotides agree with TRBD2. The CDR3 is 18 residues long. V gave up 2 bases and J gave up 3 bases; unmatched junction bases: 9. The germline CDR1 and CDR2 sequences are LNHNV and YYDKDF (reference sequence). This CDR3 is CATSRHFGLAGNTDTQYF. The CDR3 DNA is TGTGCCACCAGCAGACATTTCGGACTAGCGGGGAATACAGATACGCAGTATTTT.

The V gene is TRBV5-6, the J gene TRBJ2-1, with D perhaps TRBD1 (6 bases). CDR1 and CDR2 (germline): SGHDT, YYEEEE. V shed 6 bases and J shed 3 bases, with 13 bases lying between them. This CDR3 comprises 14 residues. The CDR3 sequence is CASTLGTSYNEQFF. In nucleotides, the CDR3 is TGTGCCAGCACGCTGGGGACAAGCTACAATGAGCAGTTCTTC.

This clone has just one count. The chain employs TRBV9 and TRBJ2-2, with 13 bases fitting TRBD2. J gave up 4 bases and V 4 bases, and 4 bases lay outside the gene matches. The CDR3 spans 16 residues. Looked up from germline, CDR1 is SGDLS and CDR2 is YYNGEE. The CDR3 bases are TGTGCCAGCAGCCTTGGACTAGCGGGAGTCACCGGGGAGCTGTTTTTT. This encodes CASSLGLAGVTGELFF.

V and J are TRBV28 and TRBJ1-3, with 7 bases fitting TRBD1. The CDR3 contains 16 residues. With V trimmed by 5 bases and J by 3 bases, 10 bases remained unmatched. Germline V gene data show CDR1 as MDHEN and CDR2 as SYDVKM. CDR3 loop: CASSTINRGGGNTIYF. DNA of the CDR3: TGTGCCAGCAGTACCATAAACAGGGGTGGTGGAAACACCATATATTTT.

The chain couples TRBV5-6 to TRBJ1-2; unclear D gene. V dropped 0 bases and J dropped 4 bases, with 13 bases sitting between them. The CDR3 runs to 15 residues. CDR1 is SGHDT, CDR2 YYEEEE, per germline. CDR3 coding DNA: TGTGCCAGCAGCTTGGCGGTTCGATCCATCTATGGCTACACCTTC. Encoded protein: CASSLAVRSIYGYTF.

The gene calls are TRBV2 and TRBJ2-3; D remains ambiguous. CDR1 is SNHLY and CDR2 is FYNNEI in the germline V gene. V shed 0 bases and J shed 0 bases, with 7 bases lying between them. The CDR3 consists of 15 residues. CDR3 region: CASSEARSSTDTQYF. CDR3 nucleotide sequence: TGTGCCAGCAGTGAAGCGCGTTCTAGCACAGATACGCAGTATTTT.

In DNA form, the CDR3 reads TGTGCCAGCAGCGTAGTTGGGGCGTATATGAACACTGAAGCTTTCTTT. Translation gives CASSVVGAYMNTEAFF. V gene TRBV9 combines with J gene TRBJ1-1, with D perhaps matching TRBD1 (5 bases). Germline lookup yields CDR1 SGDLS and CDR2 YYNGEE. V lost 0 bases, J lost 0 bases, and 12 bases lay in between. The CDR3 extends over 16 amino acids.

This sequence joins TRBV6-1 and TRBJ2-3; no clear D. Trimming shortened V by 8 bases and J by 6 bases, and 18 bases separated the two germline ends. The CDR3 extends over 14 amino acids. The V gene's germline CDR1 is MNHNS and CDR2 SASEGT. The CDR3 DNA reads as TGTGCCAGCCGAGGTCGCCCTCCAGCGGATACGCAGTATTTT. Protein product: CASRGRPPADTQYF.

This chain links TRBV7-9 with TRBJ2-2; 10 bases align to TRBD2. Germline V gives CDR1 SEHNR, CDR2 FQNEAQ (reference sequence). The V and J ends lost 3 bases and 0 bases, in that order; junction bases with no gene match: 7. The CDR3 contains 18 residues. In DNA, the CDR3 is TGTGCCAGCAGCTTCGTGACTAGCGGGTACGCGAACACCGGGGAGCTGTTTTTT. It translates to CASSFVTSGYANTGELFF.

The rearrangement links TRBV30 to TRBJ2-7; 7 nucleotides match TRBD1. Trimming at V came to 4 bases and at J to 0 bases, leaving 6 bases not matched to a gene. CDR1 and CDR2 from the germline V gene are GTSNPN and SVGIG (reference sequence). CDR3 size: 14 residues. CDR3 loop: CAWTLTGSSYEQYF. CDR3 nucleotide sequence: TGTGCCTGGACCTTGACAGGGAGCTCCTACGAGCAGTACTTC.

This clone was seen once. V is TRBV6-5 and J is TRBJ1-1; no reliable D call. Germline V gene lookup returns CDR1 MNHEY and CDR2 SVGAGI. V was clipped by 6 bases and J by 0 bases, with 11 bases between them. This CDR3 has 14 amino acids. The CDR3 here is CASRPPILNTEAFF. The CDR3 bases are TGTGCCAGCAGACCCCCTATATTGAACACTGAAGCTTTCTTT.

The rearrangement uses TRBV6-4 and TRBJ2-1, with a possible D match to TRBD2 (5 bases). Germline assignment: CDR1 MRHNA and CDR2 SNTAGT. CDR3 length equals 14 residues. V was pared by 8 bases and J by 1 base, with 12 bases between. The CDR3: CASVGAKSYNEQFF. CDR3 DNA sequence: TGTGCCAGCGTGGGAGCAAAATCCTACAATGAGCAGTTCTTC.

The chain links TRBV19 to TRBJ2-7; 11 bases are a match to TRBD2. The CDR3 consists of 14 residues. Germline-derived CDR1 and CDR2 are LNHDA and SQIVND (reference sequence). Trimming cost V 5 bases and J 4 bases; bases outside gene matches: 4. The CDR3 protein is CASSQTSGTYEQYF. CDR3 bases: TGTGCCAGTAGTCAGACTAGCGGGACATACGAGCAGTACTTC.